Listed below are T cell receptor beta chains from one sample, sequenced in a study of blood T cell repertoires in COVID-19. TCRdb's copy holds only in-frame clones and misses some; the assay was immunoSEQ multiplex PCR. The sample contains 120,000 or so clones, 70% to 90% of which appear only once. The material sequenced was peripheral blood. Every receptor here comes from a woman older than 75 with acute or convalescent COVID-19. Each CDR3 is given with its conserved first and last residue. D genes are given only for firm matches. Only part of the rows carry a size: once, few, many, or a class if the clone is expanded.

CDR3 DNA: TGTGCCAGCAGCTTCCGGACAGCCTACGAGCAGTACTTC
CDR3 protein: CASSFRTAYEQYF
D gene: .
J gene: TRBJ2-7
clone size: .
V gene: TRBV11-2

CDR3 DNA: TGTGCCACCAGCAGAGATTTGGACAGGGGTACAGATACGCAGTATTTT
CDR3 protein: CATSRDLDRGTDTQYF
D gene: TRBD1
J gene: TRBJ2-3
clone size: .
V gene: TRBV15

CDR3 DNA: TGTGCCACCAGTGAGTCGACTAGCGGAGGCCTTAGGAAATACAATGAGCAGTTCTTC
CDR3 protein: CATSESTSGGLRKYNEQFF
D gene: TRBD2
J gene: TRBJ2-1
clone size: .
V gene: TRBV24-1

CDR3 DNA: TGTGCCAGCAGCCCCCATCCCGGGGAGCTGTTTTTT
CDR3 protein: CASSPHPGELFF
D gene: .
J gene: TRBJ2-2
clone size: once
V gene: TRBV13

CDR3 DNA: TGTGCCAGCAGTGAACAGGGTGTTAATGAAAAACTGTTTTTT
CDR3 protein: CASSEQGVNEKLFF
D gene: .
J gene: TRBJ1-4
clone size: .
V gene: TRBV2

CDR3 DNA: TGTGCCAGCAGTTCCTTTGGGGGCGCCAGGATGTATGAGCAGTTCTTC
CDR3 protein: CASSSFGGARMYEQFF
D gene: .
J gene: TRBJ2-1
clone size: .
V gene: TRBV27

CDR3 DNA: TGTGCCAGCAGCTTAGTCCCAGCGGGTACTCTTGGGTCGCAGTATTTT
CDR3 protein: CASSLVPAGTLGSQYF
D gene: .
J gene: TRBJ2-3
clone size: .
V gene: TRBV7-2

CDR3 DNA: TGTGCCAGCAGCTTGGATGGGGGAGGGGGGAATCAGCCCCAGCATTTT
CDR3 protein: CASSLDGGGGNQPQHF
D gene: .
J gene: TRBJ1-5
clone size: .
V gene: TRBV5-4

CDR3 DNA: TGTGCCAGTAGTATCAGGCAAAGACAATCAAGGACAGGGCGAAATGGCTACACCTTC
CDR3 protein: CASSIRQRQSRTGRNGYTF
D gene: TRBD1
J gene: TRBJ1-2
clone size: .
V gene: TRBV19

CDR3 DNA: TGTGCCATCAGTGGCCAGGGAACCCACGAGCAGTACTTC
CDR3 protein: CAISGQGTHEQYF
D gene: .
J gene: TRBJ2-7
clone size: .
V gene: TRBV10-3

CDR3 DNA: TGCAGCGCGACAGGCTCCGTAGAGCAGTACTTC
CDR3 protein: CSATGSVEQYF
D gene: .
J gene: TRBJ2-7
clone size: .
V gene: TRBV29-1

CDR3 DNA: TGTGCCAGCAGTGAAAAGGGGTATAATTCACCCCTCCACTTT
CDR3 protein: CASSEKGYNSPLHF
D gene: .
J gene: TRBJ1-6
clone size: few
V gene: TRBV6-1

CDR3 DNA: TGTGCCACCAGTCCCGATCCCGGGACACAAGGGGCCAAAAACATTCAGTACTTC
CDR3 protein: CATSPDPGTQGAKNIQYF
D gene: .
J gene: TRBJ2-4
clone size: .
V gene: TRBV24-1

CDR3 DNA: TGTGCCTCCAGGGATAGCAATCAGCCCCAGCATTTT
CDR3 protein: CASRDSNQPQHF
D gene: .
J gene: TRBJ1-5
clone size: few
V gene: TRBV10-3

CDR3 DNA: TGTGCCAGCAGCTTGCGAGACAGGCCCTACGAGCAGTACTTC
CDR3 protein: CASSLRDRPYEQYF
D gene: .
J gene: TRBJ2-7
clone size: once
V gene: TRBV5-6

CDR3 DNA: TGCGCCAGCAGCTTGCGAGCGGGGGGCACCGGCACCGGGGAGCTGTTTTTT
CDR3 protein: CASSLRAGGTGTGELFF
D gene: TRBD2
J gene: TRBJ2-2
clone size: .
V gene: TRBV5-1

CDR3 DNA: TGTGCCAGCTCGACCGGGGACATTCAGTACTTC
CDR3 protein: CASSTGDIQYF
D gene: .
J gene: TRBJ2-4
clone size: .
V gene: TRBV18

CDR3 DNA: TGTGCCAGCAGCCTTACAGGGTCTAACGAGCAGTACTTC
CDR3 protein: CASSLTGSNEQYF
D gene: .
J gene: TRBJ2-7
clone size: .
V gene: TRBV3-1/TRBV3-2

CDR3 DNA: TGTGCCAGTCGGCAGTCTAGCGGGAGGGGGAATGAGCAGTTCTTC
CDR3 protein: CASRQSSGRGNEQFF
D gene: TRBD2
J gene: TRBJ2-1
clone size: .
V gene: TRBV19

CDR3 DNA: TGTGCCAGCAGCTTAGCTGAGCGGGAAAAACTGTTTTTT
CDR3 protein: CASSLAEREKLFF
D gene: .
J gene: TRBJ1-4
clone size: .
V gene: TRBV7-9

CDR3 DNA: TGTGCCAGCAGCAAACCAGACAGGGGCCGAGAGACCCAGTACTTC
CDR3 protein: CASSKPDRGRETQYF
D gene: .
J gene: TRBJ2-5
clone size: .
V gene: TRBV21-1

CDR3 DNA: TGTGCCACCAGACAGGGGGCTGAGTATGGCTACACCTTC
CDR3 protein: CATRQGAEYGYTF
D gene: TRBD1
J gene: TRBJ1-2
clone size: .
V gene: TRBV24-1

CDR3 DNA: TGTGCCAGTTCGCGACAGGTTAGGCAGCCCCAGCATTTT
CDR3 protein: CASSRQVRQPQHF
D gene: .
J gene: TRBJ1-5
clone size: .
V gene: TRBV19

CDR3 DNA: TGTGCCAGCAGCTCCCGGGACAGACCCCACTGGTACTTC
CDR3 protein: CASSSRDRPHWYF
D gene: TRBD1
J gene: TRBJ2-4
clone size: .
V gene: TRBV5-5

CDR3 DNA: TGTGCCAGCAGCTTAGTCGTTGAAGCTTTCTTT
CDR3 protein: CASSLVVEAFF
D gene: .
J gene: TRBJ1-1
clone size: .
V gene: TRBV7-2

CDR3 DNA: TGTGCCAGCAGTGAACAGGGGGCCCGGGCCTACGAGCAGTACTTC
CDR3 protein: CASSEQGARAYEQYF
D gene: TRBD1
J gene: TRBJ2-7
clone size: .
V gene: TRBV2

CDR3 DNA: TGTGCCAGCAGTGGGTCGGACAGATCTCAGCCCCAGCATTTT
CDR3 protein: CASSGSDRSQPQHF
D gene: .
J gene: TRBJ1-5
clone size: .
V gene: TRBV2

CDR3 DNA: TGTGCCAGTACCGGACAGCCTAACTATGGCTACACCTTC
CDR3 protein: CASTGQPNYGYTF
D gene: .
J gene: TRBJ1-2
clone size: .
V gene: TRBV19

CDR3 DNA: TGTGCCAGCAGTGAATCCCTCAGGGGTTTCTCCTATAATTCACCCCTCCACTTT
CDR3 protein: CASSESLRGFSYNSPLHF
D gene: .
J gene: TRBJ1-6
clone size: .
V gene: TRBV6-1

CDR3 DNA: TGTGCCAGCAGTTACCTTGGGGGGGAAGAGCAGTTCTTC
CDR3 protein: CASSYLGGEEQFF
D gene: TRBD2
J gene: TRBJ2-1
clone size: .
V gene: TRBV6-8

CDR3 DNA: TGCGCCAGCAGCCAAGAACAGGGTATACAGCCCCAGCATTTT
CDR3 protein: CASSQEQGIQPQHF
D gene: .
J gene: TRBJ1-5
clone size: .
V gene: TRBV4-1